This T cell receptor (beta chain) was sequenced during a study of blood T cell repertoires in COVID-19. As for the study in general: Acute-phase and convalescent COVID-19 samples originated in the United States, Italy and Spain.

Patients at the Seattle site were enrolled during active infection and followed longitudinally. How the authors handled the data: Amplification from reference gene primers served as the basis for estimated nucleated cell counts. Method: immunoSEQ multiplex PCR; TCRdb's copy keeps in-frame clones and lacks some. V and J calls and clone size are given by that table; D and trimming were obtained from the DNA. This sample has roughly 120,000 clones, with 90% found just once. Losses at the gene ends were 2 bases for V and 0 bases for J; bases not matched to a gene: 12. The germline gives CDR1 SGHVS, CDR2 FQNEAQ. This CDR3 contains 20 residues.

This TCR came from a woman aged 55 to 70 with COVID-19, enrolled during active disease. The chain combines TRBV7-8 with TRBJ2-1; 11 bases align to TRBD2. What was sequenced was peripheral blood. This CDR3 reads CASSLNPGLAVTSSYNEQFF. The CDR3 bases are TGTGCCAGCAGCTTAAACCCGGGACTAGCGGTGACGAGCTCCTACAATGAGCAGTTCTTC.